The clone carrying this T cell receptor (beta chain) was found once. These data come from a study of Ad26.COV2.S vaccination and SARS-CoV-2 variants. Treatment specified: 19 received Ad26.COV2.S at low or high dose, single or two shots; 5 received placebo; per-sample allocation not given. On day 63 after the first injection, vaccine and placebo recipients gave samples. Using immunoSEQ multiplex PCR, the repertoire was profiled, and TCRdb retains in-frame clones only, with some absent. The data hold about 480,000 clones, with roughly nine tenths observed a single time. There are 13 residues in the CDR3. Germline CDR1 reads ENHRY; CDR2 reads SYGVKD. The ends were cut back, 4 bases at V and 10 bases at J, with 16 bases in the middle.

The chain links TRBV10-3 to TRBJ2-5; no reliable D call. Sequences were derived from peripheral blood, sampled in a trial of Ad26.COV2.S vaccine versus placebo. This clonotype was sampled from a person between 18 and 59 years old who received the Ad26.COV2.S COVID-19 vaccine or a placebo. CDR3 in DNA: TGTGCCATCAGTGCGGCGGTCCGTGAGGTCCAGTACTTC. It is translated as CAISAAVREVQYF.